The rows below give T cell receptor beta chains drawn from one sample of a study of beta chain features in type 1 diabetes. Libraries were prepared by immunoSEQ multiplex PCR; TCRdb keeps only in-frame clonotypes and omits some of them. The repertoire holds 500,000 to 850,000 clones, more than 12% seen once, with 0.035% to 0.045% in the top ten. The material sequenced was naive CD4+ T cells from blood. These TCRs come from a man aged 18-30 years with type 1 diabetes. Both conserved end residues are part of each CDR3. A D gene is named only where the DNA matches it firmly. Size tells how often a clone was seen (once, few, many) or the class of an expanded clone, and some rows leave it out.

CASSSTRNLIGTQYF | TGTGCCAGCAGCTCCACTAGGAATCTCATTGGTACGCAGTATTTT | few | TRBV11-1 | - | TRBJ2-3
CASSTGTSGSF | TGTGCCAGCAGCACCGGGACTAGCGGGTCTTTT | - | TRBV11-2 | TRBD2 | TRBJ2-3
CASSRVVANYGYTF | TGTGCCAGCAGCCGAGTTGTAGCTAACTATGGCTACACCTTC | few | TRBV28 | - | TRBJ1-2
CASKEQLAPDTQYF | TGTGCCAGCAAGGAGCAGCTAGCCCCAGATACGCAGTATTTT | - | TRBV2 | - | TRBJ2-3
CAWSVEGLNEQFF | TGTGCCTGGAGTGTTGAAGGGCTCAATGAGCAGTTCTTC | - | TRBV30 | - | TRBJ2-1
CASSQGPSSYEQYF | TGCGCCAGCAGCCAGGGACCGAGCTCCTACGAGCAGTACTTC | few | TRBV5-1 | - | TRBJ2-7
CASRRHNSGQYF | TGTGCCAGCAGGCGACATAATTCTGGGCAGTACTTC | - | TRBV28 | - | TRBJ2-7
CASSQERTSVEQFF | TGCGCCAGCAGCCAAGAAAGGACTAGCGTCGAGCAGTTCTTC | - | TRBV4-3 | TRBD2 | TRBJ2-1
CASSLSSGRASETQYF | TGTGCCAGCAGCTTGTCAAGCGGGAGGGCCTCAGAGACCCAGTACTTC | - | TRBV5-4 | TRBD2 | TRBJ2-5
CASSDYTGEGDIQYF | TGTGCCAGCAGTGACTATACAGGGGAGGGGGACATTCAGTACTTC | few | TRBV25-1 | - | TRBJ2-4
CASSLEDGVPYGYTF | TGTGCCAGCAGCTTAGAGGACGGCGTCCCCTATGGCTACACCTTC | - | TRBV7-2 | - | TRBJ1-2